This TCR beta chain originates from a study of OX40 agonist ivuxolimab in advanced cancers. Study details: While on treatment, patients had intravenous ivuxolimab at 0.01 to 10 mg/kg every 2 weeks. Among those enrolled, mean age was about 63 years (range about 23 to 79) and approximately 80% were male. Partial responses were recorded for three patients, including one with hepatocellular carcinoma and two with cutaneous melanoma.

The data were produced by immunoSEQ multiplex PCR, yet TCRdb's version contains in-frame clones alone and is incomplete. The sample shows some 66,000 clones, roughly four fifths of them seen only once. Sequencing used CD4+ or CD8+ T cells sorted from blood, obtained in a trial of the OX40 agonist ivuxolimab. This TCR was recovered from an adult with an advanced solid tumor such as melanoma, head and neck, liver or kidney cancer.

The CDR3 protein is CASSIDKDTQYF. In DNA, the CDR3 is TGTGCCAGTAGTATAGATAAGGATACGCAGTATTTT. The rearrangement uses TRBV19 and TRBJ2-3, with D hard to call. The CDR3 runs to 12 residues. Germline V gene lookup returns CDR1 LNHDA and CDR2 SQIVND (reference sequence). V lost 0 bases and J 6 bases, leaving 4 bases between the germline ends.